Detailed here is one T cell receptor beta chain. The data originate from a study of T cell responses to AZD1222 COVID-19 vaccine. Repertoires were generated with immunoSEQ multiplex PCR, while TCRdb's copy carries only in-frame clones and drops some. The profile shows around 100,000 clones, 75% to 95% of them singletons. The TCR comes from an adult in good health. The specimen comprised peripheral blood, sampled on day 0 of AZD1222 vaccination.

The CDR3 DNA sequence: TGCGCCAGCAGTCCAAAGAACACTGAAGCTTTCTTT. Its protein is CASSPKNTEAFF. The chain joins TRBV23-1 to TRBJ1-1, with no clear D. TRBV23-1 qualifies as an ORF whose function is uncertain. CDR3 length equals 12 residues. The ends were cut back, 4 bases at V and 1 base at J, with 4 bases in the middle.